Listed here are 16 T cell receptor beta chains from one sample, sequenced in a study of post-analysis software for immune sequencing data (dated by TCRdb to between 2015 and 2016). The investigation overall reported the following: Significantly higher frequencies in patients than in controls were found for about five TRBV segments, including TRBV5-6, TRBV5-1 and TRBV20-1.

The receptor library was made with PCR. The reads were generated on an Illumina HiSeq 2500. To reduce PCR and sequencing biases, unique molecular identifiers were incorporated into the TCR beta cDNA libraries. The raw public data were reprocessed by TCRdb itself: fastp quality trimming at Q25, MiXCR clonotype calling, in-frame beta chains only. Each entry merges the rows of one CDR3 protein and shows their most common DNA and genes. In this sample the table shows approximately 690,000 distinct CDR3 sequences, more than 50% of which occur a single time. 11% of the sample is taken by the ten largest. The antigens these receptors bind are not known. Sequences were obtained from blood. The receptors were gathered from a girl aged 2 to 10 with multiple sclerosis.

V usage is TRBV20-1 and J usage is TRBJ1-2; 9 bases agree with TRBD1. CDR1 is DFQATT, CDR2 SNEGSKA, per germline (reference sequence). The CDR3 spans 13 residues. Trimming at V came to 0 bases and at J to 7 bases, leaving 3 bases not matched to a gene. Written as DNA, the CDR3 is TGCAGTGCTAGAGAGGGGGACAGGGTTGGCTACACCTTC. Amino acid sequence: CSAREGDRVGYTF.

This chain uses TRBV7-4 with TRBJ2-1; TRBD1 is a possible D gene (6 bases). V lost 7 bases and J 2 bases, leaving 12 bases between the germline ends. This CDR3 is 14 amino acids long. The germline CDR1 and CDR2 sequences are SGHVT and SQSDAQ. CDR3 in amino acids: CASIWGRTYNEQFF. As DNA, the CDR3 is TGTGCCAGCATATGGGGGCGGACCTACAATGAGCAGTTCTTC. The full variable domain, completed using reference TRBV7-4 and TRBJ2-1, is GAGVSQSPRYKVAKRGRDVALRCDSISGHVTLYWYRQTLGQGSEVLTYSQSDAQRDKSGRPSGRFSAERPERSVSTLKIQRTEQGDSAVYLCASIWGRTYNEQFFGPGTRLTVL.

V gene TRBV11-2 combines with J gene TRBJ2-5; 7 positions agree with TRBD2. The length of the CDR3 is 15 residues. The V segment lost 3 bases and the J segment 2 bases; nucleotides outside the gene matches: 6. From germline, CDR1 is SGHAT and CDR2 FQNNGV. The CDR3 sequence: CASSFREGIQETQYF. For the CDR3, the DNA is TGTGCCAGCAGCTTCAGGGAGGGGATTCAAGAGACCCAGTACTTC.

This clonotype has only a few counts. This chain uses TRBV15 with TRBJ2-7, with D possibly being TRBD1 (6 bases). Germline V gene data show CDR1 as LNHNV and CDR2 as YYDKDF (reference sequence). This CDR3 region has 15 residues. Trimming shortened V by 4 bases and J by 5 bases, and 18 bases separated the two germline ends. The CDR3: CATSTTRDIGNEQYF. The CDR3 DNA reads TGTGCCACCAGCACTACCCGGGACATAGGCAACGAGCAGTACTTC.

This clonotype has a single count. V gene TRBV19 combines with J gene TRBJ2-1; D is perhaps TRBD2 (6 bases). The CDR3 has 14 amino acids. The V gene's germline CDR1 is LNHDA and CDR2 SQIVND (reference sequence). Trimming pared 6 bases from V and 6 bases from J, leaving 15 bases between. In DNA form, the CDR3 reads TGTGCCAGTAGGATGGGGGGAGCGTGCAATGAGCAGTTCTTC. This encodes CASRMGGACNEQFF.

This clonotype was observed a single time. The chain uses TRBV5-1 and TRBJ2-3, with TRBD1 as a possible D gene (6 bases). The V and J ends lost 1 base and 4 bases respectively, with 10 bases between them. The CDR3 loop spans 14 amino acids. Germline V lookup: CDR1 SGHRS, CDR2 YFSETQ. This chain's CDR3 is CASSLLRGSDTQYF. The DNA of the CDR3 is TGCGCCAGCAGCTTGCTCAGGGGTTCAGATACGCAGTATTTT.

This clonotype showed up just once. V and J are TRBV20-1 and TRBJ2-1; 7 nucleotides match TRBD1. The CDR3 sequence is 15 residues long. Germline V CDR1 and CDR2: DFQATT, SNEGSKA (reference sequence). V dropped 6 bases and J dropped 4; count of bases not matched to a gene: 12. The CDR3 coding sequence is TGCAGTGCACACCCGCCGGGACAGAAGTACAATGAGCAGTTCTTC. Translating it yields CSAHPPGQKYNEQFF.

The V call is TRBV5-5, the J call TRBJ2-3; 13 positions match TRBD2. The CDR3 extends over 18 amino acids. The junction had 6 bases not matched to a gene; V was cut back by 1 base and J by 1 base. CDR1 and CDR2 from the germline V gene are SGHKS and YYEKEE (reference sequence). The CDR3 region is CASSLLLAGGRRTDTQYF. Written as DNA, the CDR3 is TGTGCCAGCAGCTTGTTACTAGCGGGGGGGCGCCGCACAGATACGCAGTATTTT.

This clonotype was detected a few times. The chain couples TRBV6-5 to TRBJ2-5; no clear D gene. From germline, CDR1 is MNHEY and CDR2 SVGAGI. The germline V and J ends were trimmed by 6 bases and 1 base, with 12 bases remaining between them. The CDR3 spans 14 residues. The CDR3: CASRPSFVQETQYF. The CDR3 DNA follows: TGTGCCAGCAGGCCTTCCTTTGTCCAAGAGACCCAGTACTTC.

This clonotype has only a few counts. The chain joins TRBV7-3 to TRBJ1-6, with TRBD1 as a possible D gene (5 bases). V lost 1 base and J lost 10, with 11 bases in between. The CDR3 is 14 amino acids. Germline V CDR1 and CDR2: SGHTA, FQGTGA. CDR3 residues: CASSLRSGDSPLHF. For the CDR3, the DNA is TGTGCCAGCAGCTTAAGGAGCGGGGACTCACCCCTCCACTTT.

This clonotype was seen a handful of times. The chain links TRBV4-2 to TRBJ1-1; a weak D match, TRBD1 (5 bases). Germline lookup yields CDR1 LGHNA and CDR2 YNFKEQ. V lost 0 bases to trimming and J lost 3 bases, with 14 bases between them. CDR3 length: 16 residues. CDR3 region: CASSQEKQGEYTEAFF. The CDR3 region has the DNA TGTGCCAGCAGCCAAGAGAAGCAGGGAGAGTACACTGAAGCTTTCTTT.

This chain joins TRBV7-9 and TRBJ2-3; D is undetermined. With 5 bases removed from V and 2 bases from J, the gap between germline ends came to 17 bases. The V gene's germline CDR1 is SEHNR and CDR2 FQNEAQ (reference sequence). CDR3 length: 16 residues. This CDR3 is CASSPLGSTLTDTQYF. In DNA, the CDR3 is TGTGCCAGCAGCCCCTTGGGTTCCACCCTCACAGATACGCAGTATTTT.

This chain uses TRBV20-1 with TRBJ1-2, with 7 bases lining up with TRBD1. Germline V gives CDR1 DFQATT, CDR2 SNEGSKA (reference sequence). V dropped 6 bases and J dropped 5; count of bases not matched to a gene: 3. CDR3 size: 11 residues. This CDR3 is CSAGTAYGYTF. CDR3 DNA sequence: TGCAGTGCGGGGACAGCTTATGGCTACACCTTC.

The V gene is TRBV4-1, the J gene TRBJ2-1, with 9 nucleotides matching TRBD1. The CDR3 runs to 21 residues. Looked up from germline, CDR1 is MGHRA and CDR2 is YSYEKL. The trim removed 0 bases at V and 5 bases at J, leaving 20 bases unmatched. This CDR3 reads CASSQDLRDRVEGDNHNEQFF. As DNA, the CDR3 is TGCGCCAGCAGCCAAGATTTGAGGGACAGGGTGGAGGGAGACAACCACAATGAGCAGTTCTTC.

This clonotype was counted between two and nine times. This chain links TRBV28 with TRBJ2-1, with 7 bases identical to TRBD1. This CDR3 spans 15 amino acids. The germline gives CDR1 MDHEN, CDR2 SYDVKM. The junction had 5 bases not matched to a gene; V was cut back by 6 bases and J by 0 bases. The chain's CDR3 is CASRPTGSSYNEQFF. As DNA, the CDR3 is TGTGCCAGCAGACCGACAGGGAGCTCCTACAATGAGCAGTTCTTC.

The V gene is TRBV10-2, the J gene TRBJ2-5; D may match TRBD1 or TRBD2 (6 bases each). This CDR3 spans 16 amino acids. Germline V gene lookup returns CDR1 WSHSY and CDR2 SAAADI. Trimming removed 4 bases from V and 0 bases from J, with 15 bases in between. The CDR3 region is CASSGERGENQETQYF. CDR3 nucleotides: TGCGCCAGCAGTGGTGAGAGGGGGGAGAACCAAGAGACCCAGTACTTC.